The clone carrying this T cell receptor (beta chain) was detected only once. In germline, CDR1 is SGHRS, CDR2 YFSETQ. The length of the CDR3 is 14 residues. Germline trimming cut 7 bases from V and 5 bases from J; bases unmatched to any gene: 5. In the authors' methods: Reference gene primer amplification gave estimated nucleated cell counts. Only in-frame clones appear in the TCRdb table, and some are missing; sequencing was by immunoSEQ multiplex PCR. Clone size and V and J calls were adopted from that table, with D and trimming inferred from the DNA. Seen here are tens of thousands of clones, over 75% observed once, and the top ten hold approximately 12%. This sample is part of a study of blood T cell repertoires in COVID-19. Study-wide background: Collection of acute and convalescent COVID-19 samples took place in the United States, Italy and Spain. T cells, B-cell-depleted T cells, or PBMCs supplied cDNA or gDNA.

This receptor was obtained from a man in his 60s with active COVID-19. Sequenced sample: peripheral blood. V usage is TRBV5-1 and J usage is TRBJ2-2, with TRBD1 matching 10 bases. The CDR3 spells CASGGTGETGELFF. CDR3 bases: TGCGCCAGCGGGGGGACAGGGGAAACCGGGGAGCTGTTTTTT.